A few counts support the clone carrying this T cell receptor (beta chain). This sample is drawn from a study of cytomegalovirus exposure and HLA in healthy donors. The primer mix had 60 Vbeta and 13 Jbeta primers. TCRdb keeps only in-frame clones here, not all; method: immunoSEQ multiplex PCR. The data show roughly 240,000 clones, with 80% to 90% seen just once and 0.2% to 0.25% held by the top ten. From germline, CDR1 is LGHNT and CDR2 FRNRAP. The germline V and J ends were trimmed by 1 base and 1 base, with 31 bases remaining between them. The CDR3 loop spans 23 amino acids. This receptor was identified in a girl aged 2 to 10 in good health and CMV-seronegative. The J gene is TRBJ2-2, the V gene TRBV12-5; no reliable D call. Sequences were obtained from PBMCs. CDR3 DNA sequence: TGTGCTAGTGGTTTGGGTACCACAAAAATCCCAAGTAGTGACGACAAGAACACCGGGGAGCTGTTTTTT. This codes for CASGLGTTKIPSSDDKNTGELFF.